This is a list of T cell receptor beta chains from one sample in a study of T cell responses to AZD1222 COVID-19 vaccine. Method: immunoSEQ multiplex PCR; TCRdb's copy keeps in-frame clones and lacks some. The sample lists roughly 100,000 clones, over 75% occurring once. Sequencing used peripheral blood, obtained on day 0 of AZD1222 vaccination. These receptors were collected from an adult in good health. Both conserved end residues are part of each CDR3. The D gene is left open where the match is weak. The size entry is marked missing in some rows and otherwise reads once, few, many or a size class.

>TRBD1|-|TRBV28|TRBJ1-2
CASSLQTGGAGGYTF
TGTGCCAGCAGTTTACAAACAGGGGGCGCCGGTGGCTACACCTTC
>-|large|TRBV3-1/TRBV3-2|TRBJ2-3
CASSQAASGTDTQYF
TGTGCCAGCAGCCAAGCGGCCTCAGGCACAGATACGCAGTATTTT
>-|-|TRBV3-1/TRBV3-2|TRBJ1-2
CASSLEKRSPYGYTF
TGTGCCAGCAGCTTAGAAAAGCGATCCCCCTATGGCTACACCTTC
>-|-|TRBV28|TRBJ2-7
CASTGDVVTYEQYF
TGTGCCAGCACCGGGGACGTTGTTACCTACGAGCAGTACTTC
>-|-|TRBV6-5|TRBJ1-4
CASRNPDFNEKLFF
TGTGCCAGCAGGAACCCGGATTTTAATGAAAAACTGTTTTTT
>-|-|TRBV21-1|TRBJ1-4
CASSKQTGGDEKLFF
TGTGCCAGCAGCAAACAAACAGGGGGGGATGAAAAACTGTTTTTT
>TRBD1|-|TRBV5-6|TRBJ2-7
CASSAWSTGKAYEQYF
TGTGCCAGCAGCGCGTGGTCGACAGGGAAGGCCTACGAGCAGTACTTC
>-|-|TRBV7-2|TRBJ2-5
CASSRTPGYQETQYF
TGTGCCAGCAGTCGGACGCCAGGGTACCAAGAGACCCAGTACTTC
>TRBD2|-|TRBV10-3|TRBJ2-7
CAISESSGSLYEQYF
TGTGCCATCAGTGAGTCGAGCGGGAGCTTATACGAGCAGTACTTC
>-|few|TRBV7-3|TRBJ2-3
CASSLRDGTDTQYF
TGTGCCAGCAGCTTAAGAGACGGGACAGATACGCAGTATTTT
>TRBD2|-|TRBV7-9|TRBJ2-1
CASSLVSVAGVYNEQFF
TGTGCCAGCAGCTTAGTATCAGTAGCGGGAGTCTACAATGAGCAGTTCTTC
>TRBD1|once|TRBV2|TRBJ1-1
CASSRTGGTEAFF
TGTGCCAGCAGTCGGACAGGGGGCACTGAAGCTTTCTTT
>TRBD2|-|TRBV4-2|TRBJ2-7
CASSHGTSGGSYEQYF
TGTGCCAGCAGCCATGGGACTAGCGGAGGCTCCTACGAGCAGTACTTC
>TRBD1|-|TRBV18|TRBJ2-1
CASSPGQGRMNEQFF
TGTGCCAGCTCACCCGGACAGGGGCGCATGAATGAGCAGTTCTTC
>TRBD1|-|TRBV6-5|TRBJ1-5
CATGQGRAIQPQHF
TGTGCCACAGGACAGGGTCGAGCTATTCAGCCCCAGCATTTT
>-|-|TRBV27|TRBJ1-1
CASSPPSHTEAFF
TGTGCCAGCAGTCCCCCAAGTCACACTGAAGCTTTCTTT
>-|-|TRBV11-2|TRBJ2-7
CASSFMNSFLYEQYF
TGTGCCAGCAGCTTTATGAACAGCTTTCTCTACGAGCAGTACTTC
>TRBD1|-|TRBV6-5|TRBJ1-2
CASSRTTGSYGYTF
TGTGCCAGCAGTAGAACGACAGGGAGCTATGGCTACACCTTC
>-|-|TRBV5-1|TRBJ2-2
CASSPGKNTGELFF
TGCGCCAGCAGCCCCGGGAAGAACACCGGGGAGCTGTTTTTT
>TRBD2|-|TRBV7-8|TRBJ2-1
CASSSGLAGVFEQFF
TGTGCCAGCAGCTCGGGACTAGCGGGAGTGTTTGAGCAGTTCTTC
>-|-|TRBV9|TRBJ1-1
CASSVDWGDVGNAFF
TGTGCCAGCAGCGTAGATTGGGGGGATGTTGGGAACGCTTTCTTT
>-|-|TRBV11-3|TRBJ2-7
CASSRGGEQYF
TGTGCCAGCAGCAGGGGAGGCGAGCAGTACTTC
>TRBD1|-|TRBV18|TRBJ1-2
CASSQSGTGDGYTF
TGTGCCAGCTCACAATCCGGGACAGGGGATGGCTACACCTTC
>-|-|TRBV5-1|TRBJ1-6
CASSPAGDSASYSPLHF
TGCGCCAGCAGCCCGGCGGGCGATTCAGCTTCCTATTCACCCCTCCACTTT
>TRBD2|-|TRBV5-1|TRBJ2-5
CASSEGLAGAGETQYF
TGCGCCAGCAGCGAGGGACTAGCGGGAGCTGGCGAGACCCAGTACTTC
>-|-|TRBV12-3/TRBV12-4|TRBJ2-1
CASLLAGNIEQFF
TGTGCCAGCCTCTTAGCAGGGAACATCGAGCAGTTCTTC
>-|-|TRBV27|TRBJ1-2
CASSQSKLYGYTF
TGTGCCAGCAGCCAGTCCAAGCTGTATGGCTACACCTTC
>TRBD1|-|TRBV28|TRBJ1-2
CASSSGQEALYGYTF
TGTGCCAGCAGTTCGGGACAGGAAGCTCTCTATGGCTACACCTTC
>TRBD1|-|TRBV25-1|TRBJ2-7
CASSTGRTGTHEQYF
TGTGCCAGCAGCACTGGAAGGACAGGGACCCACGAGCAGTACTTC
>TRBD1|-|TRBV2|TRBJ1-1
CASRQGAFKNTEAFF
TGTGCCAGCAGGCAGGGGGCGTTTAAGAACACTGAAGCTTTCTTT
>-|-|TRBV6-5|TRBJ2-3
CASSSPGSGTQYF
TGTGCCAGCAGTTCCCCAGGGAGTGGGACGCAGTATTTT
>TRBD2|-|TRBV9|TRBJ2-2
CASSGRLAGEVGELFF
TGTGCCAGCAGCGGCAGACTAGCGGGAGAAGTCGGGGAGCTGTTTTTT
>-|-|TRBV4-2|TRBJ1-1
CASSQVEGQGTEAFF
TGTGCCAGCAGCCAAGTGGAAGGCCAGGGCACTGAAGCTTTCTTT
>-|-|TRBV19|TRBJ2-7
CASSIGVPTSYEQYF
TGTGCCAGTAGTATAGGGGTTCCAACCTCCTACGAGCAGTACTTC
>-|-|TRBV5-7|TRBJ1-1
CASSLNLIKNTEAFF
TGTGCCAGCAGCTTAAATTTGATTAAGAACACTGAAGCTTTCTTT
>TRBD2|-|TRBV5-4|TRBJ2-5
CASRAGTDQYQETQYF
TGTGCCAGCAGAGCGGGGACTGACCAGTACCAAGAGACCCAGTACTTC
>-|few|TRBV21-1|TRBJ2-3
CASSKAWASTDTQYF
TGTGCCAGCAGCAAAGCTTGGGCTAGCACAGATACGCAGTATTTT
>-|-|TRBV3-1/TRBV3-2|TRBJ1-4
CASSQNTGEKLFF
TGTGCCAGCAGTCAAAATACAGGTGAAAAACTGTTTTTT
>-|-|TRBV15|TRBJ2-6
CATTGGSSGANVLTF
TGTGCCACCACAGGGGGGAGCTCTGGGGCCAACGTCCTGACTTTC
>TRBD2|-|TRBV30|TRBJ2-5
CAWSPSGSRETQYF
TGTGCCTGGAGCCCTAGCGGGAGTCGGGAGACCCAGTACTTC
>-|once|TRBV7-9|TRBJ2-2
CASSPPSGELFF
TGTGCCAGCAGCCCCCCCTCCGGGGAGCTGTTTTTT
>-|-|TRBV7-9|TRBJ1-3
CASSHDTSSGNTIYF
TGTGCCAGCAGCCACGACACGAGCTCTGGAAACACCATATATTTT
>-|-|TRBV6-6|TRBJ1-6
CASSYGALNSPLHF
TGTGCCAGCAGTTACGGTGCATTGAATTCACCCCTCCACTTT
>-|-|TRBV7-2|TRBJ1-5
CASSLGGQFNQPQHF
TGTGCCAGCAGCTTAGGAGGACAGTTCAATCAGCCCCAGCATTTT
>-|-|TRBV18|TRBJ2-1
CASSPNNEQFF
TGTGCCAGCTCACCGAACAATGAGCAGTTCTTC
>-|-|TRBV7-8|TRBJ1-2
CASSLGRLLYGRGYTF
TGTGCCAGCAGCTTAGGCCGATTACTGTATGGTCGGGGCTACACCTTC
>TRBD1|few|TRBV7-3|TRBJ1-1
CASSPGQGSAGLNTEAFF
TGTGCCAGCAGCCCCGGACAGGGGAGTGCGGGTCTGAACACTGAAGCTTTCTTT
>-|-|TRBV29-1|TRBJ1-1
CSVEEVEGGTEAFF
TGCAGCGTTGAAGAAGTGGAGGGAGGGACTGAAGCTTTCTTT
>-|-|TRBV9|TRBJ1-5
CASSAGTSDNQPQHF
TGTGCCAGCAGCGCCGGGACAAGCGACAATCAGCCCCAGCATTTT
>TRBD1|-|TRBV7-8|TRBJ1-1
CASSSLQGAGNTEAFF
TGTGCCAGCAGCTCCCTACAGGGGGCAGGTAACACTGAAGCTTTCTTT